These 3 T cell receptor beta chains were all obtained from the same sample, sequenced in a study of graft-versus-host responses after intestinal transplantation. Repertoires were generated with immunoSEQ multiplex PCR, while TCRdb's copy carries only in-frame clones and drops some. The repertoire holds 20,000 or so clones, with approximately 85% as singletons. This sample comprised PBMCs, obtained approximately 450 days after intestinal transplant. The receptors originated from a human patient who received an intestinal transplant, so some T cells may come from the graft donor.

The gene calls are TRBV4-1 and TRBJ1-5; D unclear. Trimming took 4 bases from V and 1 from J, leaving 14 bases between them. Germline CDR1 MGHRA, CDR2 YSYEKL. This CDR3 region has 16 residues. CDR3 residues: CASSLQPLGSNQPQHF. DNA of the CDR3: TGCGCCAGCAGCCTACAGCCTCTGGGGAGCAATCAGCCCCAGCATTTT.

There are a few counts of this clone. V usage is TRBV25-1 and J usage is TRBJ2-7; no clear D. V gave up 3 bases and J gave up 2 bases, with 11 bases separating them. The length of the CDR3 is 14 residues. Germline lookup yields CDR1 MGHDK and CDR2 SYGVNS. The CDR3 here is CASSDWSLTYEQYF. The CDR3 bases are TGTGCCAGCAGTGATTGGTCCCTAACCTACGAGCAGTACTTC.

The gene calls are TRBV6-5 and TRBJ2-1, with 10 nucleotides matching TRBD2. This CDR3 spans 14 amino acids. The V gene end was trimmed by 7 bases and the J gene end by 7 bases; junction bases not matched to a gene: 7. Germline CDR1 MNHEY, CDR2 SVGAGI. The chain's CDR3 is CASNLAGVRNEQFF. For the CDR3, the DNA is TGTGCCAGCAATCTAGCGGGAGTCAGGAATGAGCAGTTCTTC.